The 7 T cell receptor beta chains listed next were all sequenced from one sample in a study of T cell responses to AZD1222 COVID-19 vaccine. Sequenced by immunoSEQ multiplex PCR; TCRdb stores in-frame clones only, minus some. The sample includes more than 110,000 clones, 85% to 95% seen only once; the top ten take approximately 3.8%. The source material was peripheral blood, sampled 28 days after the second AZD1222 dose. The receptors originated from an adult who received the AZD1222 COVID-19 vaccine.

V usage is TRBV19 and J usage is TRBJ1-5; D gene ambiguous. Germline V gives CDR1 LNHDA, CDR2 SQIVND (reference sequence). This CDR3 is 15 amino acids long. V was shortened by 1 base and J by 4 bases, with 11 bases between the two germline ends. Written as DNA, the CDR3 is TGTGCCAGTAGTATAGTTCCGGGAGATAATCAGCCCCAGCATTTT. Translating it yields CASSIVPGDNQPQHF.

The chain links TRBV30 to TRBJ1-1; 10 nucleotides agree with TRBD1. The CDR3 is made up of 15 amino acids. CDR1 is GTSNPN and CDR2 is SVGIG in the germline V gene (reference sequence). V lost 3 bases, J lost 0 bases, and 4 bases stayed unmatched. Here the CDR3 DNA reads TGTGCCTGGAGAGGGGACAGGGGATTGAACACTGAAGCTTTCTTT. This gives the protein CAWRGDRGLNTEAFF.

This chain connects TRBV28 to TRBJ2-1, with 13 bases identical to TRBD2. Germline V gives CDR1 MDHEN, CDR2 SYDVKM. The CDR3 runs to 16 residues. The CDR3 bases are TGTGCGATAGGGGGACTAGCGGGACTATGGCGGAATGAGCAGTTCTTC. This gives the protein CAIGGLAGLWRNEQFF.

The rearrangement uses TRBV28 and TRBJ1-1, with D perhaps matching TRBD1 (6 bases). The V gene's germline CDR1 is MDHEN and CDR2 SYDVKM. The CDR3 is 14 residues long. V gave up 5 bases and J gave up 4 bases, with 14 bases separating them. The CDR3 DNA reads as TGTGCCAGCAGTACCTCAGGGGTGGGCACTGAAGCTTTCTTT. Translated: CASSTSGVGTEAFF. Looking up the rest from reference TRBV28 and TRBJ1-1 gives the full variable domain: DVKVTQSSRYLVKRTGEKVFLECVQDMDHENMFWYRQDPGLGLRLIYFSYDVKMKEKGDIPEGYSVSREKKERFSLILESASTNQTSMYLCASSTSGVGTEAFFGQGTRLTVV.

This chain uses TRBV3-1 (or the pseudogene TRBV3-2) with TRBJ2-1; D not certain. V lost 1 base, J lost 9 bases, and 13 bases lay in between. This CDR3 spans 14 amino acids. Germline-derived CDR1 and CDR2 are LGHDT and YNNKEL (reference sequence). CDR3 in DNA: TGTGCCAGCAGCCAAGGACCCTCCTCGTCTGAGCAGTTCTTC. It codes for CASSQGPSSSEQFF.

The chain recombines TRBV28 with TRBJ1-3; the D gene is possibly TRBD1 (5 bases). CDR1 is MDHEN and CDR2 is SYDVKM in the germline V gene. This CDR3 is 15 amino acids long. V was shortened by 3 bases and J by 5 bases, with 14 bases between the two germline ends. CDR3 DNA: TGTGCCAGCAGTTTGGGGGGAGAAGGGCGAAACACCATATATTTT. Amino acids: CASSLGGEGRNTIYF. The variable domain in full, completed from reference TRBV28 and TRBJ1-3, reads DVKVTQSSRYLVKRTGEKVFLECVQDMDHENMFWYRQDPGLGLRLIYFSYDVKMKEKGDIPEGYSVSREKKERFSLILESASTNQTSMYLCASSLGGEGRNTIYFGEGSWLTVV.

V gene TRBV27 combines with J gene TRBJ1-6; possibly TRBD1 for D (5 bases). Trimming cost V 0 bases and J 9 bases, with 9 bases left between them. This CDR3 has 14 residues. Germline values: CDR1 MNHEY, CDR2 SMNVEV (reference sequence). CDR3 in DNA: TGTGCCAGCAGTTTATCGGGGGGGGGTTCACCCCTCCACTTT. This encodes CASSLSGGGSPLHF.